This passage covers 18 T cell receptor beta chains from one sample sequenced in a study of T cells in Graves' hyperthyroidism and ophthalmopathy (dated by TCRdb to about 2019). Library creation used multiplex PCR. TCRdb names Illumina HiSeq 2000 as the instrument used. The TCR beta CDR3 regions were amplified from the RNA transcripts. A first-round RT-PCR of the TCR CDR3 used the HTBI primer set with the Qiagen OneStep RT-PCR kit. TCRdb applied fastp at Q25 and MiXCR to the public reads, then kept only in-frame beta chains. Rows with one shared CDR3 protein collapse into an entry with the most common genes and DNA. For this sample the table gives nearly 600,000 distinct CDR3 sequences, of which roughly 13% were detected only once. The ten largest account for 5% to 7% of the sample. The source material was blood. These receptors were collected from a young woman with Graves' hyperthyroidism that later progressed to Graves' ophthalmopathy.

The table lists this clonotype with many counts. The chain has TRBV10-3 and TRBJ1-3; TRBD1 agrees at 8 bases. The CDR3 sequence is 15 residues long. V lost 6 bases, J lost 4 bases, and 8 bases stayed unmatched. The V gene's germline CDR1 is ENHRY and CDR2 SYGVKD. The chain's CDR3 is CAISRGQGGGNTIYF. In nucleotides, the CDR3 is TGTGCCATCAGCCGAGGACAGGGAGGAGGAAACACCATATATTTT.

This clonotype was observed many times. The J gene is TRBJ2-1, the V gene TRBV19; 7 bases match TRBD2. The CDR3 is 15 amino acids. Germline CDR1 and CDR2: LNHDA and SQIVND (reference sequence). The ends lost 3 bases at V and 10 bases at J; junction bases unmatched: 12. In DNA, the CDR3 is TGTGCCAGTAGTATTAATAGTGCTAGCGGCGGGGAGCAGTTCTTC. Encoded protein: CASSINSASGGEQFF.

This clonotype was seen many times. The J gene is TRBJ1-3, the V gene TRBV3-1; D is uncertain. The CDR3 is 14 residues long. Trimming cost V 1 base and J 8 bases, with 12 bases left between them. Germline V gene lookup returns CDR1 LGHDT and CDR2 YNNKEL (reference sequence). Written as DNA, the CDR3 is TGTGCCAGCAGCCAAGGCGGAAGAAGATACACCATATATTTT. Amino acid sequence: CASSQGGRRYTIYF.

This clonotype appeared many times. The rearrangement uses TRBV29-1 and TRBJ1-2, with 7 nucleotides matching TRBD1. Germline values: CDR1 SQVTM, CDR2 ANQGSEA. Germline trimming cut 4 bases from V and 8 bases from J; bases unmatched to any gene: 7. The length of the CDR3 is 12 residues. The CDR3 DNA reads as TGCAGCGTTGTTGCGACAGGGAGGGGCTACACCTTC. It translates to CSVVATGRGYTF.

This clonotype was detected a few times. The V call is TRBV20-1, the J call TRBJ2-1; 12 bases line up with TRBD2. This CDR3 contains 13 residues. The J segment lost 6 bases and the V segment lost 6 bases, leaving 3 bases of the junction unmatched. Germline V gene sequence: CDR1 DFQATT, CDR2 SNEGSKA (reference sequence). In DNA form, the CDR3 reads TGCAGTGCCAGGACTAGCGGGACCAATGAGCAGTTCTTC. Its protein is CSARTSGTNEQFF.

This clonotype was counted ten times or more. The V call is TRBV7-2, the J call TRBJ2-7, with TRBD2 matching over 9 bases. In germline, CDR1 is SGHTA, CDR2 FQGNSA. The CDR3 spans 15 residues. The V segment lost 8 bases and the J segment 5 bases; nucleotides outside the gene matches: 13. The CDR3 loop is CASGGGRAAPHEQYF. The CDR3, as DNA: TGTGCCAGCGGGGGCGGGAGGGCGGCCCCCCACGAGCAGTACTTC. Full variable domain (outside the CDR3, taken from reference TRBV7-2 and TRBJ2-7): GAGVSQSPSNKVTEKGKDVELRCDPISGHTALYWYRQSLGQGLEFLIYFQGNSAPDKSGLPSDRFSAERTGGSVSTLTIQRTQQEDSAVYLCASGGGRAAPHEQYFGPGTRLTVT.

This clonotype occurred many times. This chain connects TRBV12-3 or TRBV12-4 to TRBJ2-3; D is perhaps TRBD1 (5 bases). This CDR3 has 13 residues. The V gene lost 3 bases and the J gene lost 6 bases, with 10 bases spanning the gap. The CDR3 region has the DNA TGTGCCAGCAGTTTTCAGGGTGCGGATACGCAGTATTTT. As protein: CASSFQGADTQYF.

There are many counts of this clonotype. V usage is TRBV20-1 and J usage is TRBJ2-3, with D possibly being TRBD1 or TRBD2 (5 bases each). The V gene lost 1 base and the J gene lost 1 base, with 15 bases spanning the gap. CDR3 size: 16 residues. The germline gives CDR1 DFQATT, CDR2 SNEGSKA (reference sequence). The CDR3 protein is CSARVLRGDGTDTQYF. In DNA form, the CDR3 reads TGCAGTGCTAGAGTACTTCGAGGGGATGGCACAGATACGCAGTATTTT.

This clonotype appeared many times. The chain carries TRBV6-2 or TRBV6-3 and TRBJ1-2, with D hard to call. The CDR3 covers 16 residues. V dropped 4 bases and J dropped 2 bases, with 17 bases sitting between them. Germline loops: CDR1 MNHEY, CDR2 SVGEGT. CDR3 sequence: CASSSLSTRLNYGYTF. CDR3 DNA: TGTGCCAGCAGTTCACTATCGACACGACTAAACTATGGCTACACCTTC.

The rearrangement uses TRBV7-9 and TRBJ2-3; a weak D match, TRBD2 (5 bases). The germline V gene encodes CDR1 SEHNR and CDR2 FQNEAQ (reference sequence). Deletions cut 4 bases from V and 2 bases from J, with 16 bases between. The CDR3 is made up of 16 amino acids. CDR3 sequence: CASSSASGWDTDTQYF. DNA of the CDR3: TGTGCCAGCAGCTCCGCTTCGGGATGGGACACAGATACGCAGTATTTT.

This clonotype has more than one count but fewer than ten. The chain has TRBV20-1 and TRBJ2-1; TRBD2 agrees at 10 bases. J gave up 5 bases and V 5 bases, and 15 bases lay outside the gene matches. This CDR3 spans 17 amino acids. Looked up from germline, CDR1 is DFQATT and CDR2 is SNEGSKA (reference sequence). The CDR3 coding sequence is TGCAGTGCTGGCTCACGTCCCGGGACTAGCGCTAACAATGAGCAGTTCTTC. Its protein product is CSAGSRPGTSANNEQFF.

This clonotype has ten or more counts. CDR3 loop: CASSPIDRGESNEQFF. The DNA for the CDR3 is TGTGCCAGCAGCCCGATCGACAGGGGGGAGAGCAATGAGCAGTTCTTC. The gene calls are TRBV11-2 and TRBJ2-1; 9 bases line up with TRBD1. V lost 5 bases to trimming and J lost 6 bases; unmatched junction nucleotides: 11. The CDR3 consists of 16 residues. Germline-derived CDR1 and CDR2 are SGHAT and FQNNGV.

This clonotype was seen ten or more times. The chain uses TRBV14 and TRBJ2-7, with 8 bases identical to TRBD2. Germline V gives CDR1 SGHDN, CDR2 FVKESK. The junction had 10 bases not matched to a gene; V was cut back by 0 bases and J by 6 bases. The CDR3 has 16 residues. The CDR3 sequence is CASSQDHGREAGEQYF. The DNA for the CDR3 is TGTGCCAGCAGCCAAGATCACGGGCGGGAGGCGGGCGAGCAGTACTTC.

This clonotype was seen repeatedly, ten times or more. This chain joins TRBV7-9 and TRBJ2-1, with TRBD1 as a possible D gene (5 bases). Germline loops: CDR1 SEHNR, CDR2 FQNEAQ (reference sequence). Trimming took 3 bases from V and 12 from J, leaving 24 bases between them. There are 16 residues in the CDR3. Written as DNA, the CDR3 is TGTGCCAGCAGCTTCTCGTCTGCCAGGGATATTAGGGCGCAGTTCTTC. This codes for CASSFSSARDIRAQFF.

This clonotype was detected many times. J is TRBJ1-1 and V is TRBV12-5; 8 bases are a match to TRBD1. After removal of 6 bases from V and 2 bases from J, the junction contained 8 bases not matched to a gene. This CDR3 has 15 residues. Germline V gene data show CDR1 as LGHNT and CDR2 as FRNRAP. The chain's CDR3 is CASGHWTGSNTEAFF. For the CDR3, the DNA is TGTGCTAGTGGCCACTGGACAGGGAGCAACACTGAAGCTTTCTTT.

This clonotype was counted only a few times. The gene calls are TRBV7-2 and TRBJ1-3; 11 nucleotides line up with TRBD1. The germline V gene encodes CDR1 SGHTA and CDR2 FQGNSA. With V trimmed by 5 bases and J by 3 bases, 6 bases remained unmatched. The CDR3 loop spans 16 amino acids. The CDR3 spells CASSKGQGVGGNTIYF. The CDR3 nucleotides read TGTGCCAGCAGCAAGGGACAGGGGGTTGGTGGAAACACCATATATTTT.

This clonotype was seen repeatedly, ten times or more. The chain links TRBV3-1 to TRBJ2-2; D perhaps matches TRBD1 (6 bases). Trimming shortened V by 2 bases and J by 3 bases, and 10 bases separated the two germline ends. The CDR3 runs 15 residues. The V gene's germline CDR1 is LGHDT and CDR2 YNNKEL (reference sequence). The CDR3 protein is CASSQIGGDTGELFF. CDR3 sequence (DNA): TGTGCCAGCAGCCAAATAGGGGGAGACACCGGGGAGCTGTTTTTT.

The CDR3 DNA reads TGTGCCAGCAGTTTCCCCGGACAGGGGGCTGTCGAGCAGTACTTC. It is translated as CASSFPGQGAVEQYF. The genes are TRBV6-9 and TRBJ2-7, with 11 nucleotides matching TRBD1. CDR3 length: 15 amino acids. The J segment lost 6 bases and the V segment lost 4 bases, leaving 8 bases of the junction unmatched. CDR1 is MNHGY, CDR2 SVAAGI, per germline.